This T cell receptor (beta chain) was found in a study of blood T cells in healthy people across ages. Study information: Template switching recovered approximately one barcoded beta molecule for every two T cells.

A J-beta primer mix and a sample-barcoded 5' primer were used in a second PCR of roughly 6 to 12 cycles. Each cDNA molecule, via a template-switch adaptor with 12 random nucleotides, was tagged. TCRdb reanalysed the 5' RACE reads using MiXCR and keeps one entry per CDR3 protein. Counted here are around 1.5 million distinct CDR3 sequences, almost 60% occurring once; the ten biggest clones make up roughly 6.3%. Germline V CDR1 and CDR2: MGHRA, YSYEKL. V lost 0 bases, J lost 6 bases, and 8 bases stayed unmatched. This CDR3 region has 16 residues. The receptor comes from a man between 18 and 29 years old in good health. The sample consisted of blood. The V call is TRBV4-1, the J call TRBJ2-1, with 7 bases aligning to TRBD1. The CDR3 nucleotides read TGCGCCAGCAGCCAAGAACCCACGACAGGGATCAATGAGCAGTTCTTC. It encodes CASSQEPTTGINEQFF.